This T cell receptor beta chain is from a study of response to subunit inactivated influenza vaccine. Study-level points and caveats: There was a suggestion from the authors that each seasonal influenza vaccination recruits few new T cells.

TCRdb passed the RT-PCR reads through MiXCR, listing each CDR3 protein once. The data contain hundreds of thousands of distinct CDR3 sequences, 15% to 19% of them singletons. The V gene's germline CDR1 is MNHEY and CDR2 SMNVEV (reference sequence). V trimming: 6 bases; J trimming: 5 bases; junction bases outside the gene matches: 10. CDR3 length equals 16 residues. This clonotype was counted at least ten times. As yet, its antigen is unknown. This sample comprised PBMCs from blood, obtained about 12 days after vaccination. The sequence was obtained from a man aged 50 to 60 who received an inactivated influenza vaccine. The J gene is TRBJ1-6, the V gene TRBV27; TRBD1 matches at 7 bases. In nucleotides, the CDR3 is TGTGCCAGCAGGATACAGGGGTTTTCGCATAATTCACCCCTCCACTTT. Translation: CASRIQGFSHNSPLHF.